This T cell receptor (beta chain) was captured in a study of blood T cells in healthy people across ages. Germline V gene lookup returns CDR1 SNHLY and CDR2 FYNNEI. V was pared by 8 bases and J by 4 bases, with 10 bases between. CDR3 size: 12 residues. A second PCR, run for about 6 to 11 cycles, used a sample-barcoded 5' primer plus a J-beta primer mix. A template-switch adaptor containing 12 random nucleotides labeled each cDNA molecule. TCRdb analysed the 5' RACE reads with MiXCR anew, one entry per CDR3 protein. The sample shows 1.5 million to 2 million distinct CDR3 sequences, around 40% of them seen only once.

The genes are TRBV2 and TRBJ2-3; D gene uncertain. The sample comprised blood. This receptor was taken from a human donor in good health. This CDR3 is CASEIPPDTQYF. In DNA, the CDR3 is TGTGCCAGCGAAATACCTCCAGATACGCAGTATTTT. The full variable domain, in which reference TRBV2 and TRBJ2-3 provide the parts outside the CDR3, is EPEVTQTPSHQVTQMGQEVILRCVPISNHLYFYWYRQILGQKVEFLVSFYNNEISEKSEIFDDQFSVERPDGSNFTLKIRSTKLEDSAMYFCASEIPPDTQYFGPGTRLTVL.